This T cell receptor beta chain comes out of a study of T cell responses to AZD1222 COVID-19 vaccine (dated by TCRdb to 2020 to 2022). General notes on the study: A total of over 230 trial participants underwent TCR sequencing, of whom roughly 210 received two doses of AZD1222 and about 25 received two doses of the MenACWY control vaccine. Trial participants were enrolled by age into subgroups of 18-55, 56-69 and 70-plus years, and about 150, 27 and 61 TCR-sequenced participants, respectively, were included in these subgroups.

Here is what the overall study found, with its caveats: Only a handful of AZD1222 recipients were SARS-CoV-2 seropositive at baseline, limiting conclusions about previously exposed vaccinees. The 56-69-year group was small, and its depth increase did not reach significance, likely because of low power. Reportedly, almost half of the unique spike-specific TCRs recognized epitopes lying outside the regions that are mutated in the B.1.351 and B.1.1.7 variants. CD4 TCRs associated with the vaccine covered the entire spike protein, and the dominant responses were in regions 160-218 and 743-854. Most participants were white British and females outnumbered males, and the authors suggested that clonal diversity may have been underestimated. Spike-specific TCR breadth and depth rose significantly after two AZD1222 doses compared with day 0 and with MenACWY recipients. Because no day 14 peak-response samples were available, repertoires were characterized only after the peak T cell response.

The CDR3 regions of human TCRbeta chains were analyzed by immunosequencing. The study's processing was this. Repertoire TCRs were checked for matches against a reference library of SARS-CoV-2-specific TCRs that had been generated using the MIRA antigen-specificity platform. Breadth was defined as the fraction of unique TCRs that were SARS-CoV-2-associated. Depth was defined as the fraction of total T cells that were SARS-CoV-2-associated. Using the MIRA data, each spike-specific TCR was assigned both to the spike region to which the TCR was reactive and to a CD4 or CD8 class. Log10-transformed breadth and depth values were compared by one-way ANOVA with Sidak's multiple comparisons tests. Imported from immuneACCESS, the table was reduced by TCRdb to in-frame sequences with V and J called. These copies leave out some clones; in studies compared against another copy, an unresolved V gene accounts for under half, and the cause of the remainder is not known. That table supplies the V and J calls and clone size; D and trimming were determined from the DNA. This sample lists 95,000 to 120,000 clones; roughly 89% were detected once. Of the sample, 3.1% is held by the ten largest clones.

With respect to this clone: The antigen this receptor binds is unknown. No much larger clone exists at a distance of one base, and base qualities are not known.

V loses 4 bases, J loses 6 bases, and the germline ends lie 20 bases apart. From its cysteine to its phenylalanine, the CDR3 spans 16 amino acids. Only the CDR3 region is kept as DNA, spanning 48 bases read in frame from base 1. For CDR1 and CDR2, the germline V gene lists MDHEN and SYDVKM. The label giving this sample's time point can be read as: baseline before first vaccination. The sample's treatment or condition, from its label and the paper: meningococcal conjugate vaccine given as trial control. Samples from vaccinated people were obtained from the UK trials COV001 and COV002, which included a single-blind randomized controlled phase 2/3 trial of AZD1222 (ChAdOx1 nCoV-19) in healthy adults. For TCRbeta chain sequencing, PBMC samples were collected from trial participants at day 0 and at day 28 after the second dose.

Here the chain combines TRBV28 and TRBJ2-3; the D gene assignment is ambiguous. The receptor was isolated from an adult in good health. The input for sequencing was peripheral blood, taken on day 0 of MenACWY control vaccination. Here the CDR3 is given as CASSSPSGSALDTQYF. The nucleotide sequence reads as follows: TGTGCCAGCAGTTCCCCCTCAGGTTCAGCTTTGGATACGCAGTATTTT.